A few counts support the clone carrying this TCR beta chain. This record belongs to a study of cytomegalovirus exposure and HLA in healthy donors. Primers: 60 Vbeta forward and 13 Jbeta reverse. Produced via immunoSEQ multiplex PCR; TCRdb's table is partial and in-frame only. The sample yields approximately 75,000 clones, around three quarters seen once. The CDR3 is 15 residues long. The trim removed 0 bases at V and 2 bases at J, leaving 1 base unmatched. Germline loops: CDR1 SNHLY, CDR2 FYNNEI. Input material: PBMCs. The chain combines TRBV2 with TRBJ2-7; 10 nucleotides align to TRBD1. This receptor was identified in a male donor in good health and CMV-seronegative. This CDR3 reads CASSEAGQGAYEQYF. The CDR3 nucleotides read TGTGCCAGCAGTGAAGCAGGACAGGGGGCCTACGAGCAGTACTTC.